The rows below give T cell receptor beta chains drawn from one sample of a study of blood T cell repertoires in COVID-19. Sequenced by immunoSEQ multiplex PCR; TCRdb stores in-frame clones only, minus some. The sample contains hundreds of thousands of clones, 90% of which appear only once. Sequenced: peripheral blood. The receptors here all came from a middle-aged woman with COVID-19, enrolled during active disease. The CDR3 runs from the conserved cysteine through the conserved F or W. The D gene is left open where the match is weak. A clone size is listed for some rows: how often the clone was seen (once, few, many), or a class if it is expanded.

d_call	clone_size	v_call	j_call	cdr3_aa	cdr3_nt
NA	NA	TRBV6-5	TRBJ2-2	CASSDLMRTPGELFF	TGTGCCAGCAGCGACCTTATGCGGACTCCCGGGGAGCTGTTTTTT
NA	NA	TRBV24-1	TRBJ1-2	CATSDLGGGGYTF	TGTGCCACCAGTGATTTGGGCGGGGGAGGCTACACCTTC
NA	NA	TRBV7-7	TRBJ1-3	CASSLWGVVSSGNTIYF	TGTGCTAGCAGCTTATGGGGAGTAGTTAGCTCTGGAAACACCATATATTTT
NA	NA	TRBV9	TRBJ1-2	CASSGTEHGYTF	TGTGCCAGCAGCGGGACAGAACATGGCTACACCTTC
TRBD1	NA	TRBV7-2	TRBJ1-2	CASSSWTGRSYTF	TGTGCCAGCAGCTCATGGACAGGGCGAAGCTACACCTTC
NA	NA	TRBV4-1	TRBJ1-1	CASSQEKVGREVEAFF	TGCGCCAGCAGCCAAGAAAAGGTGGGGAGGGAGGTGGAAGCTTTCTTT
NA	NA	TRBV6-6	TRBJ1-6	CASRLQGGNSPLHF	TGTGCCAGCAGGCTACAAGGAGGGAATTCACCCCTCCACTTT
TRBD1	NA	TRBV10-1	TRBJ2-3	CASRGDRGRTDTQYF	TGCGCCAGCAGGGGGGACAGGGGGCGAACAGATACGCAGTATTTT
NA	NA	TRBV28	TRBJ2-7	CASSFGLRSSYEQYF	TGTGCCAGCAGTTTCGGACTCAGGAGCTCCTACGAGCAGTACTTC
TRBD2	NA	TRBV3-1/TRBV3-2	TRBJ2-6	CASSQQSSGRNSGANVLTF	TGTGCCAGCAGCCAACAATCAAGCGGGAGAAACTCTGGGGCCAACGTCCTGACTTTC
TRBD2	NA	TRBV11-1	TRBJ2-7	CASSTTSVQTYEQYF	TGTGCCAGCAGCACGACTAGCGTTCAGACCTACGAGCAGTACTTC
TRBD2	once	TRBV7-8	TRBJ2-2	CASSLYVPLAGNTGELFF	TGTGCCAGCAGCTTATACGTACCACTAGCGGGCAACACCGGGGAGCTGTTTTTT
NA	NA	TRBV7-2	TRBJ2-5	CASSLGGRETQYF	TGTGCCAGCAGCTTAGGAGGGCGGGAGACCCAGTACTTC
NA	NA	TRBV14	TRBJ1-4	CASSRVGASSNEKLFF	TGTGCCAGCAGCCGCGTAGGGGCAAGTAGTAATGAAAAACTGTTTTTT
NA	NA	TRBV2	TRBJ2-3	CASRKMGTSTDTQYF	TGTGCCAGCAGAAAGATGGGGACAAGCACAGATACGCAGTATTTT